These 4 T cell receptor beta chains originate from one sample sequenced in a study of human T cells and chemical hapten exposure. Time point reported: patch test 2, 6 weeks after DPC sensitization. Treatment denoted: therapeutic diphenylcyclopropenone sensitization with weekly scalp DPC. TCRdb re-called the RACE reads with MiXCR, one entry per CDR3 protein. The sample lists about 54,000 distinct CDR3 sequences, 9.5% to 10% occurring once. The sample was whole blood, taken in connection with sensitization to the hapten diphenylcyclopropenone (DPC). The receptors shown here come from a woman aged 45-59 years with alopecia areata. Some clones in this sample may be carry-over from other donors' samples.

This chain connects TRBV5-1 to TRBJ2-1, with D possibly being TRBD2 (6 bases). The CDR3 totals 13 residues. Germline CDR1 reads SGHRS; CDR2 reads YFSETQ. Between the trimmed V and J ends, which lost 4 bases and 9 bases, there was a span of 14 bases. The CDR3 DNA reads TGCGCCAGCAGCCCGGAGGGGAGTGGTGAGCAGTTCTTC. This gives the protein CASSPEGSGEQFF.

This clonotype occurred a few times. The chain joins TRBV4-1 to TRBJ2-3, with 9 bases matching TRBD1. CDR3 length: 14 residues. V gave up 4 bases and J gave up 4 bases; unmatched junction bases: 3. CDR1 is MGHRA and CDR2 is YSYEKL in the germline V gene. DNA of the CDR3: TGCGCCAGCAGCCCGGACAGGGGTCCAGATACGCAGTATTTT. Amino acids: CASSPDRGPDTQYF.

The chain uses TRBV28 and TRBJ1-6; D might be TRBD1 (6 bases). Germline-derived CDR1 and CDR2 are MDHEN and SYDVKM. The CDR3 contains 17 residues. The V end was cut by 6 bases, the J end by 1 base, with 16 bases between. Here the CDR3 DNA reads TGTGCCAGCAGCTCCGGGACACCTGAGTCCTATAATTCACCCCTCCACTTT. Translated: CASSSGTPESYNSPLHF.

By its share, this clonotype is medium-sized (0.01 to 0.1%). In DNA, the CDR3 is TGTGCCAGTTCCGGGACAGGGGGCCATGGCTACACCTTC. It specifies CASSGTGGHGYTF. This sequence joins TRBV27 and TRBJ1-2; 12 bases fit TRBD1. This CDR3 contains 13 residues. In germline, CDR1 is MNHEY, CDR2 SMNVEV (reference sequence). Unmatched junction bases numbered 5, after V lost 9 bases and J lost 6 bases.